Following are 5 T cell receptor beta chains from one sample sequenced in a study of T cell changes during pregnancy in multiple sclerosis. Assay used: immunoSEQ multiplex PCR; TCRdb lists only in-frame clones, some missing. In the table there are 14,000 to 15,000 clones, about 86% of which are singletons. The input for sequencing was CD8+ T cells from peripheral blood mononuclear cells, taken in the first trimester of pregnancy. These receptors were taken from a female donor with multiple sclerosis, enrolled in a pregnancy study.

The chain links TRBV7-2 to TRBJ2-3; D possibly corresponds to TRBD2 (6 bases). The CDR3 is made up of 15 amino acids. Per the germline V gene, CDR1 is SGHTA and CDR2 is FQGNSA. V shed 1 base and J shed 0 bases, with 8 bases lying between them. The CDR3 protein is CASSLVAVSTDTQYF. CDR3 in DNA: TGTGCCAGCAGCTTAGTAGCGGTGAGCACAGATACGCAGTATTTT.

This chain links TRBV27 with TRBJ2-3, with unresolved D. The CDR3 loop spans 14 amino acids. Germline CDR1 is MNHEY and CDR2 is SMNVEV (reference sequence). Between the trimmed V and J ends, which lost 2 bases and 0 bases, there was a span of 6 bases. The chain's CDR3 is CASSLGLSTDTQYF. CDR3 in DNA: TGTGCCAGCAGTTTAGGGCTGAGCACAGATACGCAGTATTTT.

This chain uses TRBV6-1 with TRBJ2-7; D is possibly TRBD2 (6 bases). The CDR3 length is 16 residues. Germline V gene data show CDR1 as MNHNS and CDR2 as SASEGT. V was cut by 1 base and J by 0 bases, with 13 bases left in between. CDR3 DNA: TGTGCCAGCAGTGAAGAGGAGGGAACCCTCTCCTACGAGCAGTACTTC. Amino acid sequence: CASSEEEGTLSYEQYF.

J is TRBJ2-6 and V is TRBV30; 10 nucleotides align to TRBD1. Germline CDR1 and CDR2: GTSNPN and SVGIG (reference sequence). V was clipped by 8 bases and J by 4 bases; unmatched bases: 20. The CDR3 is made up of 19 amino acids. The CDR3 DNA is TGTGCCATTCACCCGTCATGGACAGGGGGAACATCCGGGGCCAACGTCCTGACTTTC. It codes for CAIHPSWTGGTSGANVLTF.

CDR3 protein: CASSPDSSYEQYF. DNA of the CDR3: TGTGCCAGCAGCCCGGACAGTTCCTACGAGCAGTACTTC. V is TRBV7-2 and J is TRBJ2-7; D possibly corresponds to TRBD1 (6 bases). There are 13 residues in the CDR3. Between the trimmed V and J ends, which lost 5 bases and 1 base, there was a span of 9 bases. In germline, CDR1 is SGHTA, CDR2 FQGNSA.